Below, 10 T cell receptor beta chains from the same sample are listed, as sequenced in a study of blood T cell repertoires in COVID-19. The table came from immunoSEQ multiplex PCR; TCRdb's copy has only in-frame clones and leaves some out. The table shows some 150,000 clones, with about four fifths occurring only once. The sequenced sample consisted of peripheral blood. These receptors were collected from a man between 60 and 70 years old with acute or convalescent COVID-19.

The chain couples TRBV5-1 to TRBJ2-5; TRBD1 matches 7 bases. J gave up 5 bases and V 4 bases, and 8 bases lay outside the gene matches. The V gene's germline CDR1 is SGHRS and CDR2 YFSETQ. The CDR3 has 14 residues. CDR3 region: CASSPQGFKETQYF. DNA of the CDR3: TGCGCCAGCAGCCCACAGGGGTTTAAGGAGACCCAGTACTTC.

This chain joins TRBV5-4 and TRBJ2-3, with TRBD2 matching 10 bases. V trimming: 0 bases; J trimming: 6 bases; junction bases outside the gene matches: 7. The CDR3 loop spans 16 amino acids. Germline V gene lookup returns CDR1 SGHNT and CDR2 YYREEE (reference sequence). The CDR3 DNA is TGTGCCAGCAGCTTGGGGGGGCTAGCGGGAGCTGATACGCAGTATTTT. It is translated as CASSLGGLAGADTQYF.

J is TRBJ1-6 and V is TRBV7-2; D possibly corresponds to TRBD1 (6 bases). The CDR3 spans 14 residues. V was pared by 3 bases and J by 8 bases, with 11 bases between. Germline-derived CDR1 and CDR2 are SGHTA and FQGNSA. As DNA, the CDR3 is TGTGCCAGCAGCTTGGCAGGGGTGGATTCACCCCTCCACTTT. As protein: CASSLAGVDSPLHF.

A remark on this clone: One end of the junction is discordant with germline, which a read error may explain. The V and J genes are TRBV6-5 and TRBJ1-5; no clear D. Looked up from germline, CDR1 is MNHEY and CDR2 is SVGAGI. The CDR3 is 11 amino acids. CDR3 DNA: TGCGGAGGGTTGGGCAATCAGCCCCAGCATTTT. Protein product: CGGLGNQPQHF.

The chain uses TRBV2 and TRBJ1-2, with D possibly matching TRBD1 (5 bases). The CDR3 is 13 amino acids. CDR1 SNHLY and CDR2 FYNNEI come from the germline V gene. Between the trimmed V and J ends, which lost 2 bases and 6 bases, there was a span of 10 bases. The CDR3 spells CASSERRQNGYTF. DNA for the CDR3: TGTGCCAGCAGTGAACGGCGACAGAATGGCTACACCTTC.

The chain is built from TRBV25-1 and TRBJ1-1; no reliable D call. Germline values: CDR1 MGHDK, CDR2 SYGVNS. This CDR3 has 13 amino acids. The V gene lost 6 bases and the J gene lost 1 base, with 9 bases spanning the gap. The CDR3 region has the DNA TGTGCCAGCAGCCTGACGGGGAACACTGAAGCTTTCTTT. The encoded protein is CASSLTGNTEAFF.

This chain uses TRBV5-4 with TRBJ1-6; D gene uncertain. Trimming cost V 2 bases and J 6 bases, with 3 bases left between them. The germline gives CDR1 SGHNT, CDR2 YYREEE (reference sequence). The CDR3 is 12 amino acids. The CDR3 is CASSFRNSPLHF. The DNA for the CDR3 is TGTGCCAGCAGCTTTCGTAATTCACCCCTCCACTTT. The whole variable domain, remainder taken from reference TRBV5-4 and TRBJ1-6, is ETGVTQSPTHLIKTRGQQVTLRCSSQSGHNTVSWYQQALGQGPQFIFQYYREEENGRGNFPPRFSGLQFPNYSSELNVNALELDDSALYLCASSFRNSPLHFGNGTRLTVT.

J is TRBJ1-1 and V is TRBV7-9; no definite D call. Per the germline V gene, CDR1 is SEHNR and CDR2 is FQNEAQ (reference sequence). V lost 5 bases, J lost 4 bases, and 11 bases lay in between. There are 13 residues in the CDR3. The CDR3 here is CASSRTTVTEAFF. DNA of the CDR3: TGTGCCAGCAGCCGAACTACCGTCACTGAAGCTTTCTTT.

The V gene is TRBV28, the J gene TRBJ2-1; TRBD2 aligns across 8 bases. Germline loops: CDR1 MDHEN, CDR2 SYDVKM. This CDR3 has 14 residues. V lost 8 bases, J lost 7 bases, and 10 bases stayed unmatched. Here the CDR3 reads CASLSSGLANEQFF. In nucleotides, the CDR3 is TGTGCCAGCCTTTCTAGCGGGCTTGCGAATGAGCAGTTCTTC.

In DNA form, the CDR3 reads TGTGCAAGTCGCTTGCCCCGGTTCGGCTACACCTTC. Encoded protein: CASRLPRFGYTF. The chain combines TRBV12-2 with TRBJ1-2. TRBV12-2 is recorded as a pseudogene. The length of the CDR3 is 12 residues.